Presented here are 8 T cell receptor beta chains from one specimen sequenced in a study of T cells in women clearing cervical HPV infection (dated by TCRdb to 2016 to 2018). The library relied on the immunoSEQ multiplex PCR assay. TCRdb carries this immuneACCESS record with in-frame sequences only. Its versions omit some clonotypes, under half of them owing to an unresolved V gene in the studies checked, with the rest unexplained. The sample table holds tens of thousands of clones. The ten largest clones capture about 8.1% of the sample. The sample taken for sequencing was blood buffy coat. Source of these receptors: a woman between 18 and 75 years old with a cervical HPV16 infection that either progressed to CIN3+ or cleared (not recorded which).

Here the CDR3 reads CASSLVNRGGYEQYF. CDR3 DNA, as far as it was read: TGTGCCAGCAGCTTGGTGAACAGGGGTGGCTACGAG. The chain recombines TRBV7-2 with TRBJ2-7; 7 positions agree with TRBD1. With the read ending 3 residues before the CDR3 end, the germline J gene is used to fill in that end. The germline CDR1 and CDR2 sequences are SGHTA and FQGNSA. The CDR3 is made up of 15 amino acids. V gave up 3 bases and J gave up 3 bases; unmatched junction bases: 8. Supplemented by reference TRBV7-2 and TRBJ2-7, the full variable domain reads GAGVSQSPSNKVTEKGKDVELRCDPISGHTALYWYRQSLGQGLEFLIYFQGNSAPDKSGLPSDRFSAERTGGSVSTLTIQRTQQEDSAVYLCASSLVNRGGYEQYFGPGTRLTVT.

CDR3 bases read: TGTGCCAGCAGCCCCTCGGCGGAAACAAGTGGC. Protein: CASSPSAETSG. From start to end, the CDR3 is CASSPSAETSGYTF. The chain has TRBV7-9 and TRBJ1-2, with D unresolved. The read ends 3 residues early relative to the CDR3; the germline J gene fills the gap. The length of the CDR3 is 14 residues. Germline CDR1 reads SEHNR; CDR2 reads FQNEAQ (reference sequence). Between the trimmed V and J ends, which lost 5 bases and 7 bases, there was a span of 17 bases. Using reference TRBV7-9 and TRBJ1-2 for the parts outside the CDR3, the full variable domain is DTGVSQNPRHKITKRGQNVTFRCDPISEHNRLYWYRQTLGQGPEFLTYFQNEAQLEKSRLLSDRFSAERPKGSFSTLEIQRTEQGDSAMYLCASSPSAETSGYTFGSGTRLTVV.

A note on this clone: The CDR3 end is not reached by the read, which stops 3 residues before it; the germline J gene fills it in. This chain connects TRBV20-1 to TRBJ1-6, with TRBD1 matching over 9 bases. Germline lookup yields CDR1 DFQATT and CDR2 SNEGSKA (reference sequence). The CDR3 spans 15 residues. The trim removed 1 base at V and 10 bases at J, leaving 8 bases unmatched. CDR3 DNA, as far as it was read: TGCAGTGCTAGAGGGAATGGGGACAGGGTATCACCC. Its protein is CSARGNGDRVSP. In full, the CDR3 is CSARGNGDRVSPLHF.

In regard to this clone: The CDR3 goes on 3 residues after the read ends, and that part is filled in from the germline J gene. The V gene is TRBV10-3, the J gene TRBJ1-1; no definite D call. The V end was cut by 6 bases, the J end by 1 base, with 9 bases between. The CDR3 length is 13 residues. Germline CDR1 is ENHRY and CDR2 is SYGVKD. The CDR3 spells CAISNPGNTEAFF. The covered CDR3 bases are TGTGCCATCAGCAACCCAGGGAACACTGAA.

Turning to this clone: The read terminates 3 residues ahead of where the CDR3 ends, so the germline J gene completes it. The chain combines TRBV13 with TRBJ1-1; no clear D. The CDR3 totals 14 residues. V lost 5 bases and J lost 0, with 10 bases in between. Germline loops: CDR1 PRHDT, CDR2 FYEKMQ (reference sequence). The chain's CDR3 is CASSRDIMNTEAFF. The CDR3 bases that were read are TGTGCCAGCAGCAGAGACATCATGAACACTGAA. Drawing the rest from reference TRBV13 and TRBJ1-1, the complete variable domain is AAGVIQSPRHLIKEKRETATLKCYPIPRHDTVYWYQQGPGQDPQFLISFYEKMQSDKGSIPDRFSAQQFSDYHSELNMSSLELGDSALYFCASSRDIMNTEAFFGQGTRLTVV.

Note on this clone: The read halts 3 residues ahead of the CDR3 end, with the missing end drawn from the germline J gene. The V and J genes are TRBV20-1 and TRBJ2-1; 8 bases line up with TRBD1. The CDR3 is 12 amino acids. Germline lookup yields CDR1 DFQATT and CDR2 SNEGSKA (reference sequence). With 3 bases clipped from V and 8 bases from J, the junction kept 3 bases outside the gene matches. Incomplete CDR3 DNA: TGCAGTGCTAGTCAGGACAGGGATGAG. Its translation is CSASQDRDE. In full, the CDR3 is CSASQDRDEQFF.

Details on this clone: The read is 3 residues too short to cover the CDR3 end, so that end is filled in from the germline J gene. The chain is built from TRBV20-1 and TRBJ2-2, with a weak D call TRBD2 (7 bases). Germline-derived CDR1 and CDR2 are DFQATT and SNEGSKA (reference sequence). The CDR3 extends over 16 amino acids. Trimming took off 4 bases at V and 3 bases at J, with 18 bases between the two ends. The CDR3 protein is CSATVGGAKDTGELFF. CDR3 DNA (partial): TGCAGTGCTACCGTTGGGGGGGCTAAGGACACCGGGGAG.

About this clone itself: The read finishes 3 residues shy of the CDR3 end, and the germline J gene is used to complete it. V gene TRBV7-6 combines with J gene TRBJ2-3, with 9 bases that match TRBD2. The CDR3 spans 14 residues. CDR1 and CDR2 from the germline V gene are SGHVS and FNYEAQ. The CDR3 region is CASSPWTSVETQYF. CDR3 DNA, as far as it was read: TGTGCCAGCAGCCCCTGGACTAGCGTAGAGACG. Complete variable domain (other parts from reference TRBV7-6 and TRBJ2-3): GAGVSQSPRYKVTKRGQDVALRCDPISGHVSLYWYRQALGQGPEFLTYFNYEAQQDKSGLPNDRFSAERPEGSISTLTIQRTEQRDSAMYRCASSPWTSVETQYFGPGTRLTVL.